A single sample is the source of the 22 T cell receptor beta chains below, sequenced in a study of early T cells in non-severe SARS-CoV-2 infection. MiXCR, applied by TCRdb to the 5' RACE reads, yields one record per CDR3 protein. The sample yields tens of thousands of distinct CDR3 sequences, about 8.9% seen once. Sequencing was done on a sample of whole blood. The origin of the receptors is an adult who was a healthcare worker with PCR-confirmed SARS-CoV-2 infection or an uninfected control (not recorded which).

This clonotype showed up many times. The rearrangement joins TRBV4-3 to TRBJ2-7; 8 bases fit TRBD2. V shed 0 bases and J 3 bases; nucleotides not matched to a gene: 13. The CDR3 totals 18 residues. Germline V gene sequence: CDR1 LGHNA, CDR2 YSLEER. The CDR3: CASSQDGTGLGPNYEQYF. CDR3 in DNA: TGCGCCAGCAGCCAAGATGGGACGGGACTAGGTCCGAACTACGAGCAGTACTTC.

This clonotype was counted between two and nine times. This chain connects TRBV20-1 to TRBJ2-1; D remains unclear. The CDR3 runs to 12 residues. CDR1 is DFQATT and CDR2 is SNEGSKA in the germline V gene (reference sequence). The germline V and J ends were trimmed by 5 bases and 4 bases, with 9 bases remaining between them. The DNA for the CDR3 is TGCAGTGCTCCTGAGCGTTACAATGAGCAGTTCTTC. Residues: CSAPERYNEQFF.

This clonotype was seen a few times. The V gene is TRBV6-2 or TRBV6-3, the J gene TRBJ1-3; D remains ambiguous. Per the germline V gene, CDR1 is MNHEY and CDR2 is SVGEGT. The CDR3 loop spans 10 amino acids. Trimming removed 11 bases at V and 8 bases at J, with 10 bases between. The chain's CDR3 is CAGQAHTIYF. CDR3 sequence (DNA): TGTGCCGGTCAAGCGCACACCATATATTTT.

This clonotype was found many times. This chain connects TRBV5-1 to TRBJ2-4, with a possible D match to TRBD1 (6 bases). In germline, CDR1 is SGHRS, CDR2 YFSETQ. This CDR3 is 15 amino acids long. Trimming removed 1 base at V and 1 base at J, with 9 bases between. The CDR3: CASSLNQGAKNIQYF. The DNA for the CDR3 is TGCGCCAGCAGCTTGAACCAGGGGGCCAAAAACATTCAGTACTTC.

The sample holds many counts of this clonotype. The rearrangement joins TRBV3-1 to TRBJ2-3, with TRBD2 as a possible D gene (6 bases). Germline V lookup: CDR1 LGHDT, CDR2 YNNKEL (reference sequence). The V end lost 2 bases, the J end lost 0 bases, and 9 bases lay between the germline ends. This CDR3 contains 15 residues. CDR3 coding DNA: TGTGCCAGCAGCCAAACGGGACTTAGCACAGATACGCAGTATTTT. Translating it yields CASSQTGLSTDTQYF.

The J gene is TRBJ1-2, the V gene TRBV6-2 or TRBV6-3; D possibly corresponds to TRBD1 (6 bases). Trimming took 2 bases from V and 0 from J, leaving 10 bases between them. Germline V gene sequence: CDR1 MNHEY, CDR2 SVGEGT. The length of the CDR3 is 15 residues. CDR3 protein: CASSYPRGANYGYTF. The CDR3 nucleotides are TGTGCCAGCAGTTACCCCAGGGGTGCTAACTATGGCTACACCTTC.

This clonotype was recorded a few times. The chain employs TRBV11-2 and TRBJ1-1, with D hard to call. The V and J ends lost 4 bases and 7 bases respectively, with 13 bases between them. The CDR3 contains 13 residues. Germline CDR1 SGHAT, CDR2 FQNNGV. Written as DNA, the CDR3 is TGTGCCAGCAGCTCCCAGCGGGTATTTGAAGCTTTCTTT. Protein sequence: CASSSQRVFEAFF.

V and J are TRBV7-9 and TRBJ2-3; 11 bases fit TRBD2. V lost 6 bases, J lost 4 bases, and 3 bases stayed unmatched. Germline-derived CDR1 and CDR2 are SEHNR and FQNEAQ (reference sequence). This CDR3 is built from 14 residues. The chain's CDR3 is CASRGLAASDTQYF. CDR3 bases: TGTGCCAGCAGGGGACTAGCGGCCTCAGATACGCAGTATTTT.

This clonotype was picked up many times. CDR3 in DNA: TGTGCCAGCAGAGGGCCCTACGAGCAGTACTTC. Its translation: CASRGPYEQYF. The chain links TRBV6-2 or TRBV6-3 to TRBJ2-7; D gene ambiguous. The CDR3 spans 11 residues. Trimming pared 6 bases from V and 2 bases from J, leaving 5 bases between. Germline CDR1 reads MNHEY; CDR2 reads SVGEGT.

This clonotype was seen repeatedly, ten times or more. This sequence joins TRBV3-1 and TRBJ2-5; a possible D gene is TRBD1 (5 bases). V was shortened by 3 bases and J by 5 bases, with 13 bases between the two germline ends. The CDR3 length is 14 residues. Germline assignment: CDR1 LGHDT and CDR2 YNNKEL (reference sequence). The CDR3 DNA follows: TGTGCCAGCAGCCAGTCTGGGGCAACTGAGACCCAGTACTTC. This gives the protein CASSQSGATETQYF.

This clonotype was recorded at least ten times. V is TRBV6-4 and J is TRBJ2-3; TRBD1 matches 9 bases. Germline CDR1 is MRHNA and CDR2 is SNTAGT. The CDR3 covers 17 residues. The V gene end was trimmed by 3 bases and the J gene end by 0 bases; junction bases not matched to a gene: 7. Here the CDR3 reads CASSETGTGSSTDTQYF. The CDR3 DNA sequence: TGTGCCAGCAGTGAAACCGGGACAGGGAGTAGCACAGATACGCAGTATTTT.

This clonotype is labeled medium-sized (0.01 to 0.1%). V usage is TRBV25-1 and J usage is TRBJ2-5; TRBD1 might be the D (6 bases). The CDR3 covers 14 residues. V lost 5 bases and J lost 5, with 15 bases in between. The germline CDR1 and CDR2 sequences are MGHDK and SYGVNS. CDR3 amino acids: CASSRGSEMETQYF. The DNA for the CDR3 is TGTGCCAGCAGTAGGGGGAGTGAGATGGAGACCCAGTACTTC.

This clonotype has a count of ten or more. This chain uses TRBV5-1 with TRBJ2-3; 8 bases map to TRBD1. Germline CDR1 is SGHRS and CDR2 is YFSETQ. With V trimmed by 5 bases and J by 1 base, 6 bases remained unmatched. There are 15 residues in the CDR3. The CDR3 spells CASRLTGDGTDTQYF. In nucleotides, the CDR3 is TGCGCCAGCAGATTGACAGGGGATGGCACAGATACGCAGTATTTT.

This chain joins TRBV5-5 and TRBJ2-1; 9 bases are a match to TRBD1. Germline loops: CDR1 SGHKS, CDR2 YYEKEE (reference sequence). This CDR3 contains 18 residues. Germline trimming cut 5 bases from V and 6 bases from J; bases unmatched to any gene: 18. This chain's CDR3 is CASSHEGINRGLFNEQFF. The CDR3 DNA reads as TGTGCCAGCAGTCACGAAGGGATCAACAGGGGGCTATTCAATGAGCAGTTCTTC. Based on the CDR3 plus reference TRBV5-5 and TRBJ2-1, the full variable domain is DAGVTQSPTHLIKTRGQQVTLRCSPISGHKSVSWYQQVLGQGPQFIFQYYEKEERGRGNFPDRFSARQFPNYSSELNVNALLLGDSALYLCASSHEGINRGLFNEQFFGPGTRLTVL.

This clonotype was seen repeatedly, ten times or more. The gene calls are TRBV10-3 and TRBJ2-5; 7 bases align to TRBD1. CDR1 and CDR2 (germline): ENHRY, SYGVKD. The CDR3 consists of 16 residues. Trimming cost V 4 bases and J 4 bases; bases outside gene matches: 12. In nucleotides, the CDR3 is TGTGCCATCAGTGGGACGTCCCGGGACAGTCGAGAGACCCAGTACTTC. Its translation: CAISGTSRDSRETQYF.

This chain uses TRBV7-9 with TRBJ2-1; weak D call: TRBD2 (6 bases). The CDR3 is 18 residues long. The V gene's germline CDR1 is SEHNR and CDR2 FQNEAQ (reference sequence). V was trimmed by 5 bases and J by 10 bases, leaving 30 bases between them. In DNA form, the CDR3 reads TGTGCCAGCAGCCGTATCGTTTTGCACGGGACCGGGGGTTTAGAGCAGTTCTTC. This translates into CASSRIVLHGTGGLEQFF.

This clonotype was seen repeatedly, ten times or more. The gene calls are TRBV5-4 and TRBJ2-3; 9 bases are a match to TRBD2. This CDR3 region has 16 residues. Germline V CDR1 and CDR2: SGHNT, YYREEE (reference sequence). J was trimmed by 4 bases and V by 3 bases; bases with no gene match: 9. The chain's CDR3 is CASSSLAGVGADTQYF. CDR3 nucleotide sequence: TGTGCCAGCAGCTCATTAGCGGGAGTGGGCGCAGATACGCAGTATTTT.

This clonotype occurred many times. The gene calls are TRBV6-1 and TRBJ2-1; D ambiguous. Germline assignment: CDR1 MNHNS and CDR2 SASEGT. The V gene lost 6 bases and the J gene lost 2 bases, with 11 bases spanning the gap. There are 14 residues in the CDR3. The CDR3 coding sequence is TGTGCCAGCAGGATACTTGGGACCTACAATGAGCAGTTCTTC. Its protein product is CASRILGTYNEQFF.

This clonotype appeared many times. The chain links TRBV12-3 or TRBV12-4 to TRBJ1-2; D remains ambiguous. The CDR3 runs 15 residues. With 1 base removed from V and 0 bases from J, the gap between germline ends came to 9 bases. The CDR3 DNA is TGTGCCAGCAGTTTAGAGGGCAGAACTAACTATGGCTACACCTTC. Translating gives CASSLEGRTNYGYTF.

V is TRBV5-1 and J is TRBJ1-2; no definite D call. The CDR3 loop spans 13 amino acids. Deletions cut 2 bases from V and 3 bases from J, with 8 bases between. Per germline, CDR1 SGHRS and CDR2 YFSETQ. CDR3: CASSFSADYGYTF. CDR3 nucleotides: TGCGCCAGCAGCTTTTCCGCAGACTATGGCTACACCTTC.

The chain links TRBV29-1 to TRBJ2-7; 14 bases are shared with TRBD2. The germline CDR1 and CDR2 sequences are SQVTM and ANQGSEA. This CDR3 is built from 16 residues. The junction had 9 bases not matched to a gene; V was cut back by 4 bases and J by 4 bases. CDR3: CSVAGLAGAPRYEQYF. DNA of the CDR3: TGCAGCGTTGCGGGACTAGCGGGAGCCCCTAGGTACGAGCAGTACTTC.

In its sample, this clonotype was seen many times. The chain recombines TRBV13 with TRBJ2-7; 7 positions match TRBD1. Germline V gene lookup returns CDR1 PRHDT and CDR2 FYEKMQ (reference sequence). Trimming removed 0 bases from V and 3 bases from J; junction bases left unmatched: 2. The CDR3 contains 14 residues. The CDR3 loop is CASSLGRGNYEQYF. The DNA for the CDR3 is TGTGCCAGCAGCTTAGGCAGGGGGAACTACGAGCAGTACTTC.